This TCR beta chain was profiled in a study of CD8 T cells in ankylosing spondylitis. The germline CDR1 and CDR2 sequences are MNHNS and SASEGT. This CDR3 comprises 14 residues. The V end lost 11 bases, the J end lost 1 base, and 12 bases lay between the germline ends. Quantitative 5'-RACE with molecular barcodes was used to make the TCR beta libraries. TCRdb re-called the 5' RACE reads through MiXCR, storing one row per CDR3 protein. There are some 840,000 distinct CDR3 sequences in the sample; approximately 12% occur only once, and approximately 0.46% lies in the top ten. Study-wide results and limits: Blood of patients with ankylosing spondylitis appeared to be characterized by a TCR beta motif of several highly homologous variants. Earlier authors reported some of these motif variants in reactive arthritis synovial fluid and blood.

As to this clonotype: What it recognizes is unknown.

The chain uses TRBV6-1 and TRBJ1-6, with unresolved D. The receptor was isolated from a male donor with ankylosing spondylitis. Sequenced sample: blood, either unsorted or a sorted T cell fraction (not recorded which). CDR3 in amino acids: CAVTPASYNSPLHF. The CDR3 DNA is TGTGCCGTCACCCCCGCGTCCTATAATTCACCCCTCCACTTT.